This TCR beta chain was documented in a study of cytotoxic CD8 clonotypes in ibrutinib-treated CLL. Libraries were prepared by immunoSEQ multiplex PCR; TCRdb keeps only in-frame clonotypes and omits some of them. Here the sample spans roughly 15,000 clones, around 80% being singletons. CDR1 and CDR2 (germline): SEHNR, FQNEAQ (reference sequence). V lost 0 bases and J 0 bases, leaving 11 bases between the germline ends. The CDR3 totals 17 residues. The specimen was PBMCs, collected before ibrutinib treatment. The sequence was collected from a human donor with chronic lymphocytic leukemia. The rearrangement joins TRBV7-9 to TRBJ1-4; the D gene is possibly TRBD1 (6 bases). Here the CDR3 reads CASSLARGIATNEKLFF. Here the CDR3 DNA reads TGTGCCAGCAGCTTAGCGAGGGGGATTGCAACTAATGAAAAACTGTTTTTT.